The 32 T cell receptor beta chains below all came from one sample that was sequenced in a study of T cells in women clearing cervical HPV infection. Libraries were prepared by immunoSEQ multiplex PCR; TCRdb keeps only in-frame clonotypes and omits some of them. The listing records about 31,000 clones. Sequencing used blood buffy coat. The receptors derive from a woman between 18 and 69 years old with a cervical HPV16 infection that either progressed to CIN3+ or cleared (not recorded which).

On this clone: The read finishes 3 residues shy of the CDR3 end, and the germline J gene is used to complete it. The chain joins TRBV10-2 to TRBJ2-7; 9 positions match TRBD2. This CDR3 region has 14 residues. The trim removed 7 bases at V and 2 bases at J, leaving 6 bases unmatched. The germline CDR1 and CDR2 sequences are WSHSY and SAAADI. The CDR3 is CASMWREGTYEQYF. The DNA read from the CDR3 is TGCGCCAGCATGTGGCGGGAGGGAACCTACGAG.

With regard to this clone: The read terminates 3 residues before the CDR3 end, so the remaining end is supplied by the germline J gene. The V gene is TRBV19, the J gene TRBJ2-2, with D hard to call. Germline CDR1 and CDR2: LNHDA and SQIVND (reference sequence). Deletions cut 7 bases from V and 4 bases from J, with 16 bases between. There are 15 residues in the CDR3. Partial CDR3 DNA: TGTGCCAGTACCCTAGAGAGGAGTGGCACCGGGGAG. This codes for CASTLERSGTGE. The entire CDR3 protein is CASTLERSGTGELFF.

Turning to this clone: The CDR3 end lies 3 residues beyond the end of the read and is filled in from the germline J gene. The chain has TRBV19 and TRBJ2-4, with TRBD1 as a possible D gene (6 bases). This CDR3 contains 15 residues. Germline assignment: CDR1 LNHDA and CDR2 SQIVND (reference sequence). The CDR3 loop is CASSPSGADRSGQYF. The CDR3 DNA, read in part, is TGTGCCAGTAGTCCTTCAGGGGCTGATCGGAGTGGT.

Notes on this clone: The sequenced fragment ends 3 residues before the CDR3 boundary, so the rest is inferred from the germline J gene. This rearrangement joins TRBV20-1 to TRBJ1-4; D call uncertain. The germline gives CDR1 DFQATT, CDR2 SNEGSKA (reference sequence). The CDR3 is 11 amino acids. V lost 8 bases and J 6 bases, leaving 10 bases between the germline ends. The CDR3: CSSLLYEKLFF. The part of the CDR3 DNA that was read is TGCAGTTCCCTACTTTATGAAAAA.

As to this clone: Read sequence stops 3 residues before the CDR3 end, and the germline J gene provides the missing end. The chain is built from TRBV5-4 and TRBJ2-5; 12 bases are shared with TRBD2. Per germline, CDR1 SGHNT and CDR2 YYREEE (reference sequence). After removal of 0 bases from V and 5 bases from J, the junction contained 2 bases not matched to a gene. The CDR3 is 15 amino acids. CDR3 DNA (partial): TGTGCCAGCAGCTTGGGAGGACTAGCGGGGGAGACC. As protein: CASSLGGLAGET. The entire CDR3 sequence reads CASSLGGLAGETQYF.

Regarding this clone: The read ends 3 residues early relative to the CDR3; the germline J gene fills the gap. The chain links TRBV7-2 to TRBJ2-3; D remains ambiguous. The CDR3 is made up of 14 amino acids. The germline V gene encodes CDR1 SGHTA and CDR2 FQGNSA. CDR3 DNA, as far as it was read: TGTGCCAGCAGCTTAAGGTCAGGCCAAGAGACG. It specifies CASSLRSGQET. The CDR3 as a whole reads CASSLRSGQETQYF.

Turning to this clone: Read sequence stops 3 residues before the CDR3 end, and the germline J gene provides the missing end. This chain joins TRBV20-1 and TRBJ2-2; possible D gene TRBD1, 5 bases. Germline V CDR1 and CDR2: DFQATT, SNEGSKA (reference sequence). Trimming shortened V by 1 base and J by 4 bases, and 10 bases separated the two germline ends. This CDR3 is 14 amino acids long. The CDR3 loop reads CSARGPQGTGELFF. CDR3 bases read: TGCAGTGCTAGAGGACCCCAGGGCACCGGGGAG.

Details on this clone: The CDR3 end is not reached by the read, which stops 3 residues before it; the germline J gene fills it in. The V call is TRBV3-1 (or the pseudogene TRBV3-2), the J call TRBJ2-7; unclear D gene. Trimming removed 5 bases from V and 3 bases from J, with 5 bases in between. The CDR3 has 11 residues. The germline V gene encodes CDR1 LGHDT and CDR2 YNNKEL (reference sequence). The CDR3 sequence: CASSFNYEQYF. CDR3 DNA, as far as it was read: TGTGCCAGCAGCTTCAACTACGAG.

Incomplete CDR3 DNA: TGCAGTGCTCTGAAACGGACAGCTCAAGAGACG. Protein sequence: CSALKRTAQET. The full CDR3 protein reads CSALKRTAQETQYF. The rearrangement uses TRBV20-1 and TRBJ2-3, with a possible D match to TRBD1 (6 bases). The CDR3 is cut off 3 residues early in the read; its end comes from the germline J gene. The CDR3 extends over 14 amino acids. Germline V gene data show CDR1 as DFQATT and CDR2 as SNEGSKA (reference sequence).

Points on this clone: The read gets to within 3 residues of the CDR3 end, and the germline J gene fills in the rest. V usage is TRBV7-9 and J usage is TRBJ1-1, with a tentative D call TRBD1 (5 bases). Per the germline V gene, CDR1 is SEHNR and CDR2 is FQNEAQ (reference sequence). V lost 1 base, J lost 4 bases, and 7 bases lay in between. This CDR3 has 13 amino acids. The chain's CDR3 is CASSLDGGTEAFF. CDR3 bases read: TGTGCCAGCAGCTTAGACGGGGGCACTGAA.

Comments on this clone: The read ends 3 residues shy of where the CDR3 ends; the end is completed using the germline J gene. The chain recombines TRBV2 with TRBJ2-1, with 11 nucleotides matching TRBD2. There are 16 residues in the CDR3. Germline trimming cut 1 base from V and 9 bases from J; bases unmatched to any gene: 8. Germline V gene data show CDR1 as SNHLY and CDR2 as FYNNEI. CDR3 bases read: TGTGCCAGCAGTGAAGGGAGTAGCGGGAGGGGTAGTGAG. It encodes CASSEGSSGRGSE. The whole CDR3 is CASSEGSSGRGSEQFF.

Points on this clone: The junction and the germline gene differ at one end; a read error may be behind it. The CDR3 goes on 3 residues after the read ends, and that part is filled in from the germline J gene. The chain carries TRBV20-1 and TRBJ2-3; D might be TRBD1 or TRBD2, each matching 5 bases. Germline loops: CDR1 DFQATT, CDR2 SNEGSKA (reference sequence). CDR3 length: 14 amino acids. The sequenced CDR3 bases are TGCAGTGCTAGTTACGTCGAGGGGTCAGAGACG. Translating it yields CSASYVEGSET. The CDR3 as a whole reads CSASYVEGSETQYF.

Details on this clone: The CDR3 end is not reached by the read, which stops 3 residues before it; the germline J gene fills it in. The chain joins TRBV20-1 to TRBJ2-3, with a possible D match to TRBD2 (5 bases). Germline CDR1 reads DFQATT; CDR2 reads SNEGSKA (reference sequence). The CDR3 totals 13 residues. V was cut by 5 bases and J by 5 bases, with 14 bases left in between. CDR3 amino acids: CSADAGVGDTQYF. Incomplete CDR3 DNA: TGCAGTGCTGACGCCGGGGTTGGAGATACG.

As to this clone: The read gets to within 3 residues of the CDR3 end, and the germline J gene fills in the rest. This sequence joins TRBV7-2 and TRBJ1-2, with a possible D match to TRBD1 (5 bases). The CDR3 sequence is 15 residues long. CDR1 and CDR2 (germline): SGHTA, FQGNSA. The part of the CDR3 DNA that was read is TGTGCCAGCAGCGCGGGACTAGCTTCCTACAATGAC. Translated, it gives CASSAGLASYND. In full, the CDR3 reads CASSAGLASYNDYTF.

A word on this clone: One end of the junction fails to match germline, which may point to a read error. The sequenced fragment ends 3 residues before the CDR3 boundary, so the rest is inferred from the germline J gene. V is TRBV5-1 and J is TRBJ1-3; unclear D gene. The germline CDR1 and CDR2 sequences are SGHRS and YFSETQ. This CDR3 comprises 14 residues. The CDR3 sequence is CASSSFAGVDTIYF. The CDR3 bases that were read are TGCGCCAGCAGCTCATTTGCTGGTGTCGACACT.

Note on this clone: The DNA ends 3 residues before the CDR3 does, and the rest of the CDR3 is filled in from the germline J gene. The rearrangement uses TRBV19 and TRBJ1-2; D remains ambiguous. CDR3 length: 14 amino acids. Germline CDR1 reads LNHDA; CDR2 reads SQIVND (reference sequence). V lost 5 bases and J 2 bases, leaving 12 bases between the germline ends. CDR3 in amino acids: CASSPRTGNYGYTF. The sequenced part of the CDR3 DNA is TGTGCCAGTAGTCCTAGGACGGGGAACTATGGC.

The CDR3 sequence: CASSSEQGTQYF. CDR3 DNA, as far as it was read: TGCGCCAGCAGCTCTGAACAGGGGACC. The V gene is TRBV5-1, the J gene TRBJ2-5, with a tentative D call TRBD1 (6 bases). The CDR3 goes on 3 residues after the read ends, and that part is filled in from the germline J gene. The CDR3 loop spans 12 amino acids. The V gene lost 3 bases and the J gene lost 7 bases, with 10 bases spanning the gap. Per the germline V gene, CDR1 is SGHRS and CDR2 is YFSETQ.

Details on this clone: The junction shows a germline mismatch at one end, possibly a read error. The observed sequence ends 3 residues before the CDR3 terminus, with the missing tail filled in from the germline J gene. Other DNA sequences of this sample code for an identical CDR3. This chain uses TRBV20-1 with TRBJ1-3, with D unclear. The CDR3 is 11 amino acids. Germline V gene data show CDR1 as DFQATT and CDR2 as SNEGSKA (reference sequence). CDR3 DNA, as far as it was read: TGCAGTGCTAGGGTACTCGACACT. Protein product: CSARVLDT. The whole CDR3 protein reads CSARVLDTIYF.

Remarks on this clone: The read falls 3 residues short of the CDR3 end, and the missing part is taken from the germline J gene. The chain joins TRBV19 to TRBJ2-2, with 9 nucleotides matching TRBD2. V shed 6 bases, J shed 5 bases, and the junction held 16 bases outside the gene matches. The CDR3 is made up of 18 amino acids. From germline, CDR1 is LNHDA and CDR2 SQIVND (reference sequence). Here the CDR3 reads CASSPPGSGGPGTGELFF. Incomplete CDR3 DNA: TGTGCCAGTAGCCCTCCGGGTAGCGGGGGCCCGGGGACCGGGGAG.

A word on this clone: The CDR3 goes on 3 residues after the read ends, and that part is filled in from the germline J gene. The chain carries TRBV20-1 and TRBJ2-1, with 12 bases identical to TRBD2. V lost 2 bases and J lost 9; bases outside the gene matches: 8. Germline CDR1 and CDR2: DFQATT and SNEGSKA (reference sequence). The CDR3 is made up of 15 amino acids. The CDR3 bases that were read are TGCAGTGCTAGAAGGACTAGCGGGGAGAGGGGTGAG. Translated: CSARRTSGERGE. The full CDR3 sequence reads CSARRTSGERGEQFF.

About this clone itself: The observed sequence ends 3 residues before the CDR3 terminus, with the missing tail filled in from the germline J gene. The chain is built from TRBV14 and TRBJ2-1; TRBD2 aligns across 11 bases. The CDR3 extends over 15 amino acids. Trimming took 5 bases from V and 4 from J; bases not matched to a gene: 4. From germline, CDR1 is SGHDN and CDR2 FVKESK. CDR3 DNA (partial): TGTGCCAGCAGCGGAACTAGCGGGGGTTACAATGAG. Translated, it gives CASSGTSGGYNE. The whole CDR3 sequence reads CASSGTSGGYNEQFF.

Regarding this clone: Read coverage stops 3 residues before the CDR3 terminus; the germline J gene supplies the remainder. The rearrangement joins TRBV20-1 to TRBJ2-3; a possible D gene is TRBD2 (7 bases). The CDR3 extends over 13 amino acids. Germline CDR1 DFQATT, CDR2 SNEGSKA (reference sequence). CDR3 sequence reads: CSSAKGGQETQYF. Partial CDR3 DNA: TGCAGTTCCGCTAAGGGGGGGCAAGAGACG.

The covered CDR3 bases are TGTGCCAGCTCATCACAGGGTGGCTACGAG. It translates to CASSSQGGYE. From start to end, the CDR3 is CASSSQGGYEQYF. This chain connects TRBV18 to TRBJ2-7; TRBD1 might be the D (6 bases). The DNA ends 3 residues before the CDR3 does, and the rest of the CDR3 is filled in from the germline J gene. This CDR3 is built from 13 residues. V was clipped by 5 bases and J by 3 bases, with 11 bases between them. Germline V lookup: CDR1 KGHSH, CDR2 LQKENI.

Note on this clone: With the read ending 3 residues before the CDR3 end, the germline J gene is used to fill in that end. The chain joins TRBV7-9 to TRBJ2-5, with 10 bases lining up with TRBD2. This CDR3 is 15 amino acids long. V trimming: 5 bases; J trimming: 7 bases; junction bases outside the gene matches: 10. Germline CDR1 SEHNR, CDR2 FQNEAQ (reference sequence). The sequenced part of the CDR3 DNA is TGTGCCAGCAGCCAAGCGGGGGGGTTAAGCGGGACC. Its translation: CASSQAGGLSGT. The complete CDR3 reads CASSQAGGLSGTQYF.

In regard to this clone: Sequencing ends 3 residues short of the CDR3 end; the germline J gene provides the rest. The chain has TRBV19 and TRBJ1-2; unclear D gene. Per germline, CDR1 LNHDA and CDR2 SQIVND (reference sequence). This CDR3 spans 11 amino acids. Trimming left V 5 bases short and J 5 bases short, with 6 bases between. The CDR3 region is CASSYMYGYTF. CDR3 DNA (partial): TGTGCCAGTAGTTACATGTATGGC.

In the case of this clone: The read finishes 3 residues shy of the CDR3 end, and the germline J gene is used to complete it. The chain links TRBV7-6 to TRBJ2-7, with 9 bases aligning to TRBD1. This CDR3 is built from 15 residues. CDR1 is SGHVS and CDR2 is FNYEAQ in the germline V gene. The ends lost 5 bases at V and 2 bases at J; junction bases unmatched: 7. The CDR3: CASSPEDRGTYEQYF. Partial CDR3 DNA: TGTGCCAGCAGCCCGGAGGACAGGGGCACCTACGAG.

Of note for this clone: Sequencing ends 3 residues short of the CDR3 end; the germline J gene provides the rest. The rearrangement uses TRBV13 and TRBJ2-2; a weak D match, TRBD1 (5 bases). Germline V gives CDR1 PRHDT, CDR2 FYEKMQ (reference sequence). The CDR3 loop spans 13 amino acids. CDR3 residues: CASSGRTKSPLFF. CDR3 bases read: TGTGCCAGCTCTGGACGGACAAAATCACCG.

Remarks on this clone: The observed sequence ends 3 residues before the CDR3 terminus, with the missing tail filled in from the germline J gene. V usage is TRBV20-1 and J usage is TRBJ1-3; D possibly corresponds to TRBD1 (6 bases). CDR1 is DFQATT and CDR2 is SNEGSKA in the germline V gene (reference sequence). The CDR3 totals 13 residues. V lost 5 bases, J lost 4 bases, and 12 bases lay in between. Partial CDR3 DNA: TGCAGTGCTGAAACAGGGTCCGGAAACACC. It is translated as CSAETGSGNT. The entire CDR3 reads CSAETGSGNTIYF.

Remarks on this clone: Coverage ceases 3 residues before the CDR3 finishes, and the germline J gene fills in the end. The chain has TRBV4-1 and TRBJ1-5, with D possibly TRBD1 on 5 matching bases. The CDR3 is 15 residues long. In germline, CDR1 is MGHRA, CDR2 YSYEKL. V lost 2 bases and J lost 3, with 11 bases in between. CDR3 sequence: CASSQLRQPNQPQHF. The CDR3 DNA, read in part, is TGCGCCAGCAGCCAACTTCGACAGCCCAATCAGCCC.

As regards this clone: The read ends 3 residues before the CDR3 terminus; that terminus is restored from the germline J gene. The chain employs TRBV19 and TRBJ2-2; 9 bases fit TRBD1. From germline, CDR1 is LNHDA and CDR2 SQIVND (reference sequence). This CDR3 has 15 residues. Partial CDR3 DNA: TGTGCCAGTAGTACCCGGGACAGGGTAAGGGAAAAG. Its protein is CASSTRDRVREK. The whole CDR3 protein reads CASSTRDRVREKLFF.

The sequenced CDR3 bases are TGTGCCAGTAGTAGAAAAGGGGCCGCGTCCCCCTATGGC. This codes for CASSRKGAASPYG. The complete CDR3 sequence is CASSRKGAASPYGYTF. This sequence joins TRBV19 and TRBJ1-2; the D gene is possibly TRBD1 (5 bases). The read ends 3 residues shy of where the CDR3 ends; the end is completed using the germline J gene. This CDR3 is built from 16 residues. V dropped 4 bases and J dropped 4 bases, with 19 bases sitting between them. CDR1 LNHDA and CDR2 SQIVND come from the germline V gene (reference sequence).

Worth noting for this clone: The read stops 3 residues short of the end of the CDR3; the missing end is completed from the germline J gene. V gene TRBV18 combines with J gene TRBJ1-2; no firm D call. From germline, CDR1 is KGHSH and CDR2 LQKENI. There are 12 residues in the CDR3. CDR3 amino acids: CASSPATDTYTF. The CDR3 DNA, read in part, is TGTGCCAGCTCACCGGCCACAGATACC.